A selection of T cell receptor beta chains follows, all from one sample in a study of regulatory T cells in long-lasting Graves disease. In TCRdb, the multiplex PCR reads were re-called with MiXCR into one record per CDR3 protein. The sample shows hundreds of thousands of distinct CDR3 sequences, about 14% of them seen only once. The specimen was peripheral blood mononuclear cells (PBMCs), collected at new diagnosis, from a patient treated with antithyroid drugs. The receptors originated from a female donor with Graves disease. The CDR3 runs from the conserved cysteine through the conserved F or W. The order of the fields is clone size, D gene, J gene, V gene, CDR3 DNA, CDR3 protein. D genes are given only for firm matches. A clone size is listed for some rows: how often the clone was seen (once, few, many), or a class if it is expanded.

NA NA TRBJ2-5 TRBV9 TGTGCCAGCAGCCAAGGGAGGACCCAGTACTTC CASSQGRTQYF
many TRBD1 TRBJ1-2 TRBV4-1 TGCGCCAGCACCCAGGACCGGGACAGGGTCTATGGCTACACCTTC CASTQDRDRVYGYTF
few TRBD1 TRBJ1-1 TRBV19 TGTGCCAGTAGTATCGTGGGACAGCCGAACACTGAAGCTTTCTTT CASSIVGQPNTEAFF
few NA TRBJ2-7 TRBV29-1 TGCAGCGGACAGACAGACTACGAGCAGTACTTC CSGQTDYEQYF
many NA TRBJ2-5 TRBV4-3 TGCGCCAGCAGCCAAGATACAAGGGTAGCGGAGACCCAGTACTTC CASSQDTRVAETQYF
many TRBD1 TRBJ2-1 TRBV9 TGTGCCAGCAGCGTCGGGACAGGAGGCTACAATGAGCAGTTCTTC CASSVGTGGYNEQFF
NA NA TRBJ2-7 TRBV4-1 TGCGCCAGCAGCCAAGCCCTAGATCTTACCTACGAGCAGTACTTC CASSQALDLTYEQYF
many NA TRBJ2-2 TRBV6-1 TGTGCCAGCAGTGACGGTCTGACCACCGGGGAGCTGTTTTTT CASSDGLTTGELFF
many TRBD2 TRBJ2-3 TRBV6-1 TGTGCCAGCAGTCGGCTAGCGGGGGGCGGGGGAGATACGCAGTATTTT CASSRLAGGGGDTQYF
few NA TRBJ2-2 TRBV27 TGTGCCAGCAGTTTACGGGCCGGCCCAAACACCGGGGAGCTGTTTTTT CASSLRAGPNTGELFF
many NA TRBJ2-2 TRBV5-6 TGTGCCAGCAGCTTTCAGGGTCGAACCGGGGAGCTGTTTTTT CASSFQGRTGELFF
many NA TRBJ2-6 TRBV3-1 TGTGCCAGCAGCCAGGGTGGAACCTCTGGGGCCAACGTCCTGACTTTC CASSQGGTSGANVLTF
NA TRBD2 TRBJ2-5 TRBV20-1 TGCAGTGCTAGTATCACGGGAGGGAAAGAGACCCAGTACTTC CSASITGGKETQYF
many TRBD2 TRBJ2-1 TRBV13 TGTGCCAGCTGTCTAGCGGGAGGGCCCGAGAATGAGCAGTTCTTC CASCLAGGPENEQFF
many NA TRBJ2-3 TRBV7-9 TGTGCCAGCAGCTTACCGACTGACAGAACAGATACGCAGTATTTT CASSLPTDRTDTQYF
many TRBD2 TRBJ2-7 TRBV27 TGTGCCAGCCGACGGACTAGCGCATCCTACGAGCAGTACTTC CASRRTSASYEQYF
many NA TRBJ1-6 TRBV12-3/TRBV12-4 TGTGCCAGCAGGACCACGGGGGTAAGGAATTCACCCCTCCACTTT CASRTTGVRNSPLHF
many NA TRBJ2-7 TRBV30 TGTGCCTGGAGTGTATTAGGGGTTTACCACGAGCAGTACTTC CAWSVLGVYHEQYF
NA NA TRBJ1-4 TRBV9 TGTGCCAGCAGCGTAGAGGACTTAGATAATGAAAAACTGTTTTTT CASSVEDLDNEKLFF
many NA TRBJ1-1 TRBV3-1 NA CASSSGQGDTEAFF
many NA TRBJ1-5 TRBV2 TGTGCCAGCAGTGAGGGGGCCTGGGACAATCAGCCCCAGCATTTT CASSEGAWDNQPQHF